Listed below are T cell receptor beta chains from one sample, sequenced in a study of blood T cell repertoires in COVID-19. Generated by immunoSEQ multiplex PCR, the TCRdb table keeps only in-frame clones and is missing some. The table has approximately 190,000 clones, 87% seen once. The sequencing sample was made of peripheral blood. These receptor sequences come from a man aged 55 to 70 with active or convalescent COVID-19. Both conserved end residues are part of each CDR3. The D gene is left open where the match is weak. Some rows mark clone size as missing; the rest say once, few, many or name a class of expanded clone.

TGTGCCAGCAGCCCCAAGACAGGTTATGGCTACACCTTC CASSPKTGYGYTF . . TRBJ1-2 TRBV3-1/TRBV3-2
TGTGCCAGCAGCATTGGGACAGCCGCCACTGAAGCTTTCTTT CASSIGTAATEAFF TRBD1 . TRBJ1-1 TRBV6-5
TGTGCCAGCAGTCGACAGTTTTTCGACGAGCAGTACTTC CASSRQFFDEQYF . . TRBJ2-7 TRBV12-3/TRBV12-4
TGTGCCAGCAGTGAAGGGTGGGGACAGCAATATGGCTACACCTTC CASSEGWGQQYGYTF TRBD1 . TRBJ1-2 TRBV6-1
TGTGCCAGCAGCTTGGCCTATCAGCCCCAGCATTTT CASSLAYQPQHF . . TRBJ1-5 TRBV5-6
TGTGCCAGCAGCTTGGAAGGGGGAACCTACGAGCAGTACTTC CASSLEGGTYEQYF . few TRBJ2-7 TRBV5-6
TGTGCCAGCAGTTACCCCGGGACAGGGGTCTCACCCCTCCACTTT CASSYPGTGVSPLHF TRBD1 few TRBJ1-6 TRBV6-6
TGTGCCAGCAGCTTATATACAGGGGGCGATTCACCCCTCCACTTT CASSLYTGGDSPLHF TRBD1 . TRBJ1-6 TRBV7-9
TGTGCCAGCAGCCAACCACAGGGGACTTCACCCCTCCACTTT CASSQPQGTSPLHF TRBD1 few TRBJ1-6 TRBV3-1/TRBV3-2
TGCGCCAGCAGCGCCGGGACAGGGGTATACAATGAGCAGTTCTTC CASSAGTGVYNEQFF TRBD1 . TRBJ2-1 TRBV5-1
TGTGCCAGTTCTCGGGACAGGTCCTACGAGCAGTACTTC CASSRDRSYEQYF TRBD1 . TRBJ2-7 TRBV19
TGTGCCAGCAGCTGGAGGGAGGGTCAGCCCCAGCATTTT CASSWREGQPQHF . . TRBJ1-5 TRBV5-5
TGTGCCTGGAGTATTTGGCCCAACTATGGCTACACCTTC CAWSIWPNYGYTF . . TRBJ1-2 TRBV30
TGCGCCAGCAGCCCTTCGCCGGCGGGGATTGGCGAGCAGTACTTC CASSPSPAGIGEQYF . . TRBJ2-7 TRBV4-1
TGTGCCAGCAGCTACAGGGTATCGAACACCGGGGAGCTGTTTTTT CASSYRVSNTGELFF . . TRBJ2-2 TRBV5-5
TGTGCCAGCAAGGGGGGGGAAAACTATGGCTACACCTTC CASKGGENYGYTF . . TRBJ1-2 TRBV6-6
TGCGCCAGCCAACCCCTACCGGGGAGAGCCTACGAGCAGTACTTC CASQPLPGRAYEQYF . . TRBJ2-7 TRBV5-1
TGTGCCAGCTGTGGGCTGGGAAGCGGGGGGGATGAGACCCAGTACTTC CASCGLGSGGDETQYF TRBD2 . TRBJ2-5 TRBV6-4
TGTGCCAGCAGCTTGGACGGGGGGGCGGGCCAAGAGACCCAGTACTTC CASSLDGGAGQETQYF TRBD2 . TRBJ2-5 TRBV5-4
TGTGCCATCAGTGGGGGACTTAGAAGGGACTACGAGCAGTACTTC CAISGGLRRDYEQYF . . TRBJ2-7 TRBV10-3
TGTGCCAGCAGCCCTGACAGGGACATTCAGTACTTC CASSPDRDIQYF TRBD1 . TRBJ2-4 TRBV12-3/TRBV12-4
TGTGCCAGCAGGATCGACCCGGGAGGCTATGGCTACACCTTC CASRIDPGGYGYTF . . TRBJ1-2 TRBV2
TGTGCCAGCAGTTCCCGTGGGGACAGGGAGGGGGGCAATCAGCCCCAGCATTTT CASSSRGDREGGNQPQHF TRBD1 . TRBJ1-5 TRBV7-9
TGTGCCAGCTCACCAGGGGGCTATGGAAACACCATATATTTT CASSPGGYGNTIYF . . TRBJ1-3 TRBV18
TGTGCCAGCGGAAACAAGCGGGACTTAGTTGGTACGCAGTATTTT CASGNKRDLVGTQYF TRBD2 . TRBJ2-3 TRBV7-9
TGTGCCAGCAGCTTAGCTCTGGGACACCCCACAGATACGCAGTATTTT CASSLALGHPTDTQYF . . TRBJ2-3 TRBV11-2
TGTGCCAGCAGCAAAGCCCAAATCAGGGGGGCTTTGAGCAATCAGCCCCAGCATTTT CASSKAQIRGALSNQPQHF TRBD1 . TRBJ1-5 TRBV14
TGCGCCAGCACCGGGGGTACTGAAGCTTTCTTT CASTGGTEAFF . . TRBJ1-1 TRBV10-1
TGTGCCAGCAGCCCCGGACTAGCGGGGGGAGTAAACAATGAGCAGTTCTTC CASSPGLAGGVNNEQFF TRBD2 . TRBJ2-1 TRBV5-5
TGTGCCAGCAGCGAACAGGGGGACTCCTACGAGCAGTACTTC CASSEQGDSYEQYF TRBD1 once TRBJ2-7 TRBV5-6
TGTGCCAGCAGTGAATACGATGGCTACACCTTC CASSEYDGYTF . . TRBJ1-2 TRBV25-1
TGCGCCAGCAGCTTGGCCCAGGGCCCTAACTATGGCTACACCTTC CASSLAQGPNYGYTF . . TRBJ1-2 TRBV5-1
TGTGCCAGCAGCTTAATGGGCGGGAATGAGCAGTTCTTC CASSLMGGNEQFF . few TRBJ2-1 TRBV7-9
TGTGCCTGGAGTGTACTGAGGAATACTGGAAACACCATATATTTT CAWSVLRNTGNTIYF . . TRBJ1-3 TRBV30
TGTGCCAGCAGCTTAGAAGGGGACGAGCAGTACTTC CASSLEGDEQYF . . TRBJ2-7 TRBV11-3
TGCGCCAGCAGCTTGGCAGGGCCACGCACAGATACGCAGTATTTT CASSLAGPRTDTQYF . once TRBJ2-3 TRBV5-1
TGTGCCAGCAGCCTCATCCGACGGAGGGGCAATGAGCAGTTCTTC CASSLIRRRGNEQFF . . TRBJ2-1 TRBV3-1/TRBV3-2
TGTGCCAGCTCACCCTCAGGGGGGTATCAGCCCCAGCATTTT CASSPSGGYQPQHF TRBD1 . TRBJ1-5 TRBV18
TGTGCCAGCAGCTTAGTGTCAGGTGGCACAGATACGCAGTATTTT CASSLVSGGTDTQYF . . TRBJ2-3 TRBV7-6
TGTGCCACCAGTGATTTTTCCGGGACAAGCACCTACGAGCAGTACTTC CATSDFSGTSTYEQYF . . TRBJ2-7 TRBV24-1
TGTGCCAGCAGATACAGGGGGCGAACTTACTACGAGCAGTACTTC CASRYRGRTYYEQYF TRBD1 . TRBJ2-7 TRBV6-5
TGCGCCAGCTCCAGCGGGGGGGCCGACACCGGGGAGCTGTTTTTT CASSSGGADTGELFF TRBD2 . TRBJ2-2 TRBV5-1
TGTGCCAGCAGCGCCTCTAGCGGGGGGGCCTACAATGAGCAGTTCTTC CASSASSGGAYNEQFF TRBD2 . TRBJ2-1 TRBV5-4
TGTGCCAGCAGCTTCTCAGGGTCAGATACGCAGTATTTT CASSFSGSDTQYF . . TRBJ2-3 TRBV11-2
TGTGCCAGCCGCGCGGGAGGGGCTAGCGGGCTAGATACGCAGTATTTT CASRAGGASGLDTQYF TRBD2 . TRBJ2-3 TRBV5-4
TGTGCCACCAGTGAGCAGACAGGGGGCACCAATCAGCCCCAGCATTTT CATSEQTGGTNQPQHF TRBD1 . TRBJ1-5 TRBV24-1
TGTGCCAGCAGCCCGACAGGAGTAAACACTGAAGCTTTCTTT CASSPTGVNTEAFF . . TRBJ1-1 TRBV7-9
TGCGCCACCCGGATTACAGGGGGTCCCAATCAGCCCCAGCATTTT CATRITGGPNQPQHF TRBD1 . TRBJ1-5 TRBV23-1
TGTGCCAGCAGCTTATACGCAGGACTCTCCTACGAGCAGTACTTC CASSLYAGLSYEQYF . . TRBJ2-7 TRBV11-2
TGTGCCAGCAGCTTACCTTCCAGGACAGGGTCCGTATGGGAGCTGTTTTTT CASSLPSRTGSVWELFF TRBD1 once TRBJ2-2 TRBV7-9
TGTGCCAGCAGCTTAACTACGGGGGGCGGAACTGAAGCTTTCTTT CASSLTTGGGTEAFF . . TRBJ1-1 TRBV7-9